What follows is one T cell receptor (beta chain) and its context. Per the original data handling: Nucleated cell counts were estimated from reference gene primer amplification. The protocol was immunoSEQ multiplex PCR, while the TCRdb copy is restricted to in-frame clones and leaves out a portion. For V, J and clone size, that table is used; D and trimming come from the DNA. The sample has about 100,000 clones; over 75% are singletons. The data stem from a study of blood T cell repertoires in COVID-19. The wider study: COVID-19 samples collected from the United States, Italy and Spain covered acute and convalescent phases. PBMCs, B-cell-depleted T cells, or T cells provided the cDNA or gDNA that made up the material.

After removal of 6 bases from V and 4 bases from J, the junction contained 2 bases not matched to a gene. The germline V gene encodes CDR1 SNHLY and CDR2 FYNNEI. The CDR3 contains 13 residues. This clonotype was sampled from a human donor in a cohort sampled during active COVID-19. The chain couples TRBV2 to TRBJ2-5, with TRBD2 matching 10 bases. The sequenced sample consisted of peripheral blood. CDR3 sequence: CASRLAGVETQYF. The CDR3 nucleotides are TGTGCCAGCAGGCTAGCGGGAGTAGAGACCCAGTACTTC.